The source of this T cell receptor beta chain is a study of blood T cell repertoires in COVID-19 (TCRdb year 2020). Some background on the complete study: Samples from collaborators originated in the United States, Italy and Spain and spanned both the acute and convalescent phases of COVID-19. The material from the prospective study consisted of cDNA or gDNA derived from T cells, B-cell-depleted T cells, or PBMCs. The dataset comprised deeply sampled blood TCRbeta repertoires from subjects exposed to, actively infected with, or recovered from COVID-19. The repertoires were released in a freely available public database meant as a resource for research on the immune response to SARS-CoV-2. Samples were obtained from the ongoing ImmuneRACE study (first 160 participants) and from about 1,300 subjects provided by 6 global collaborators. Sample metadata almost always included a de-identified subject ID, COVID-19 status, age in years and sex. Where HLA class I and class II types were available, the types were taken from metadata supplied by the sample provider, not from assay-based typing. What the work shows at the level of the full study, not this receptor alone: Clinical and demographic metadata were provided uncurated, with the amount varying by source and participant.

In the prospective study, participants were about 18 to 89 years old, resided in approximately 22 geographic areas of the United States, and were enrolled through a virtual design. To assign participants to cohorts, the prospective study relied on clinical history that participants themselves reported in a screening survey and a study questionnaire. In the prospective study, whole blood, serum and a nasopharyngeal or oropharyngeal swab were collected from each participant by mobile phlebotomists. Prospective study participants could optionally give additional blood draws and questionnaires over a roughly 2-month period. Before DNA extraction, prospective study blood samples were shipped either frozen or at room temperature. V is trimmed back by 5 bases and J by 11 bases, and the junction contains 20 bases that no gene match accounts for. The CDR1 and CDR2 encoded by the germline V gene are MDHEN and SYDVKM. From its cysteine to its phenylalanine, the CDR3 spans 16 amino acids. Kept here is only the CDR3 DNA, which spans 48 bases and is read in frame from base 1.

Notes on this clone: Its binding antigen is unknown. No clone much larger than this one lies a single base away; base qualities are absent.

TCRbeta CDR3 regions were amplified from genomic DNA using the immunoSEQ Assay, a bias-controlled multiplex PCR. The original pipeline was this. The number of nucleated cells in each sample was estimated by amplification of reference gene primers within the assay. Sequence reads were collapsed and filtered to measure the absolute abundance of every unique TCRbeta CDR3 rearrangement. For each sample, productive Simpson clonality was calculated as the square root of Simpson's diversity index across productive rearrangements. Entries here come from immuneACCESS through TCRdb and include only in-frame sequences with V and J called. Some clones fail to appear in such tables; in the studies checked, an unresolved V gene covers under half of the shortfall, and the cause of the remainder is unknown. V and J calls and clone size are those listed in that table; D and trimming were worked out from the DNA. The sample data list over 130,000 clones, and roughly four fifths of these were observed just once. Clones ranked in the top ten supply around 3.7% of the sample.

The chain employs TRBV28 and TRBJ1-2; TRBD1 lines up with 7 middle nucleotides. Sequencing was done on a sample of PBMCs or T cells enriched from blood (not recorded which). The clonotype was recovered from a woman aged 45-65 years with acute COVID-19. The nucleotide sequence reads TGTGCCAGCAGTCCGCCCCGACAGGGAATCGTTGTCTCGTACACCTTC. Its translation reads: CASSPPRQGIVVSYTF.